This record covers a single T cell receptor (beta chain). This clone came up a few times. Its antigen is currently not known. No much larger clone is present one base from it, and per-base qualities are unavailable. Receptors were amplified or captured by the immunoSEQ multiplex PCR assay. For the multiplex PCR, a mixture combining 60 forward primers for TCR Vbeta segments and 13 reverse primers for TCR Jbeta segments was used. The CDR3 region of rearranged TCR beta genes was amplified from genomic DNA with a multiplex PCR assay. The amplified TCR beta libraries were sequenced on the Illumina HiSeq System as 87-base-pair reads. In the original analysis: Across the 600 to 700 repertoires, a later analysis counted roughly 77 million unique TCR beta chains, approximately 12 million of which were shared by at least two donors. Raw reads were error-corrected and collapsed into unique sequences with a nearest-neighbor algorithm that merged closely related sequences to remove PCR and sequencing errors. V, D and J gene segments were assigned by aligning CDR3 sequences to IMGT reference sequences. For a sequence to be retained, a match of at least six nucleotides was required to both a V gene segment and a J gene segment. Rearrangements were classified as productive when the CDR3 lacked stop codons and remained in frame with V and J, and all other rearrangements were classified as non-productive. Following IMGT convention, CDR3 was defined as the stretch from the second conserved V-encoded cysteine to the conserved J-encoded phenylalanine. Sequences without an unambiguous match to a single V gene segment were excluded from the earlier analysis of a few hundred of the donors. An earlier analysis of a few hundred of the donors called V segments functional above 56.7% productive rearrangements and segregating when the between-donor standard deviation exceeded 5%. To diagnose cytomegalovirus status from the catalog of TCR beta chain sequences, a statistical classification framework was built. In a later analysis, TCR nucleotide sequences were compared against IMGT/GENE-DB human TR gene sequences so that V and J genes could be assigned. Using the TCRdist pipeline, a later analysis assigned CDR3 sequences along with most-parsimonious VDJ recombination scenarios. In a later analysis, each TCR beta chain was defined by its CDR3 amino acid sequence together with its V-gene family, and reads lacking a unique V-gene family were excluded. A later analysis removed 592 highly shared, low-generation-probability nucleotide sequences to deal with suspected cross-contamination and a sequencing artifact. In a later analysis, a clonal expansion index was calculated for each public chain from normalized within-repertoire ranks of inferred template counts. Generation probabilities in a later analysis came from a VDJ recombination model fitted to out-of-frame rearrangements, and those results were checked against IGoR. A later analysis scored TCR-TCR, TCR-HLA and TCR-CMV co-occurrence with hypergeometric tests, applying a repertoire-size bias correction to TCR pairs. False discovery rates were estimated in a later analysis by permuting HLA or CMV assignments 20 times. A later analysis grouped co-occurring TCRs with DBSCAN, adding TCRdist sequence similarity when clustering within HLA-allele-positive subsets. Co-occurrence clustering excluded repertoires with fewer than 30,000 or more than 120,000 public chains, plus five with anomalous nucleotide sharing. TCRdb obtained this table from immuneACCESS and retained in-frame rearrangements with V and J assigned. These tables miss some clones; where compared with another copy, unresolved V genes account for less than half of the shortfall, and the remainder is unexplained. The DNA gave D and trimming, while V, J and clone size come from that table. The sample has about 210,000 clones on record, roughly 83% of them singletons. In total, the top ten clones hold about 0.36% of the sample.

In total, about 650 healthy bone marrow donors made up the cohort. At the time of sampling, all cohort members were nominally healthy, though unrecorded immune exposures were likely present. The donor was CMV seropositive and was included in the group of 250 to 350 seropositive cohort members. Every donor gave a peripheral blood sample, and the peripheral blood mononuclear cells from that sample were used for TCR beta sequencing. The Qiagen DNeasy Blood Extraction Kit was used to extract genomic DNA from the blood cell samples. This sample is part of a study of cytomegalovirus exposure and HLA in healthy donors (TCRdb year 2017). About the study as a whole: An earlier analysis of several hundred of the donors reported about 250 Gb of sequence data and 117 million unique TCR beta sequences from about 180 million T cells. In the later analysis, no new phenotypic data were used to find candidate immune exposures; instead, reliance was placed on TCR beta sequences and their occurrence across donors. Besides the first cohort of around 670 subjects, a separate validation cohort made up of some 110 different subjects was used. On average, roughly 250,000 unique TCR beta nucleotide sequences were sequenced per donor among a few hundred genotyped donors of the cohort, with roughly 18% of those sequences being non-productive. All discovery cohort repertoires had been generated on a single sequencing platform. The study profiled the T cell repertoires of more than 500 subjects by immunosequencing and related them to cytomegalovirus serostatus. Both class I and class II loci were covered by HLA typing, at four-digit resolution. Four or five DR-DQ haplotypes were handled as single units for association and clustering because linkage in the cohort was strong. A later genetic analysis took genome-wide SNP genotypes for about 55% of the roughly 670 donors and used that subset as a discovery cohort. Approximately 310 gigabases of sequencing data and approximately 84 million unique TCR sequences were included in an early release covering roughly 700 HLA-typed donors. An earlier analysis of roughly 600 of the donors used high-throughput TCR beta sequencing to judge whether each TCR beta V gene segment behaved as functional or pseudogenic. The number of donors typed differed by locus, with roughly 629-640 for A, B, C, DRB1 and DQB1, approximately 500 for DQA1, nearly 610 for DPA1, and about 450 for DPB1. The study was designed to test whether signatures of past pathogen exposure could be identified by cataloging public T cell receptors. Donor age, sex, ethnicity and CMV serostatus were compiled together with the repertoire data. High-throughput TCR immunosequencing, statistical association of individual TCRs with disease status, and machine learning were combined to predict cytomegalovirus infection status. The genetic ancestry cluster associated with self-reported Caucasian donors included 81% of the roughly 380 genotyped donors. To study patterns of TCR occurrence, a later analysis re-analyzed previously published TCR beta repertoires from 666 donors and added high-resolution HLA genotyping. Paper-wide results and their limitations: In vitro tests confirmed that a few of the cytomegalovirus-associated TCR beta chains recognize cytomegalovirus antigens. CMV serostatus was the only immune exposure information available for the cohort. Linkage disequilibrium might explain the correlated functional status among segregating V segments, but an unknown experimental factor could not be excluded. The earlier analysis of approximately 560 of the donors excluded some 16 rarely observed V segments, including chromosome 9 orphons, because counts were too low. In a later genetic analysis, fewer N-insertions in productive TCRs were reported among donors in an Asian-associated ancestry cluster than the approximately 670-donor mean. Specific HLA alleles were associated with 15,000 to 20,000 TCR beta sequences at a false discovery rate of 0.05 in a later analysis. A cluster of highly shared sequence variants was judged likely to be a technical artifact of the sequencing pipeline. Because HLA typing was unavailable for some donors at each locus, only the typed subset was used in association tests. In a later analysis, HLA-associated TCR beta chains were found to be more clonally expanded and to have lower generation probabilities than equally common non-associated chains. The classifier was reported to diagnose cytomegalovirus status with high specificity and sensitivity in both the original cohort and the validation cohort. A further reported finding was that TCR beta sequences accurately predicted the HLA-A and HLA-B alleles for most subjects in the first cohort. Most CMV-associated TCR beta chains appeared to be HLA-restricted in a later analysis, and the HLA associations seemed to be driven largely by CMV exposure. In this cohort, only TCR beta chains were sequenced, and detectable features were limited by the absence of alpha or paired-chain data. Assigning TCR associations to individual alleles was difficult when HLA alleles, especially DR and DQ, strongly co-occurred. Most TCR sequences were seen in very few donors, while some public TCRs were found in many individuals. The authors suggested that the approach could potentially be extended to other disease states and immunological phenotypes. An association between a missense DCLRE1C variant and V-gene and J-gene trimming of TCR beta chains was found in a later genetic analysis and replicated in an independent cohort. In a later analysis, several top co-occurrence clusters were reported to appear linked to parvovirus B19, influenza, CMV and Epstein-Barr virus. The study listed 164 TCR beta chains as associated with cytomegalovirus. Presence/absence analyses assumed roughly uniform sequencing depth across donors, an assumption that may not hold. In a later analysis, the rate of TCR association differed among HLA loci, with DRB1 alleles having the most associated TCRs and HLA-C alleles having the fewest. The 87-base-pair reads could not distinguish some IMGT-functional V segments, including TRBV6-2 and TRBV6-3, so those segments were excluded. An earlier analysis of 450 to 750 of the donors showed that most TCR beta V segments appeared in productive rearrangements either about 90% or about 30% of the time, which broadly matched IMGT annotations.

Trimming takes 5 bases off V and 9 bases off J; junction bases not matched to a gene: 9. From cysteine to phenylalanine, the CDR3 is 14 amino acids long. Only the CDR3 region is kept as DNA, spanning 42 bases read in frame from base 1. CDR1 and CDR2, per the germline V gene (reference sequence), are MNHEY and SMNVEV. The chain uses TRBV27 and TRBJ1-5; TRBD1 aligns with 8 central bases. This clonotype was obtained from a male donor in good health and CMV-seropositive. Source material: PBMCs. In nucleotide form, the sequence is TGTGCCAGCAGTAGGGGGACAGGACAATCGCCCCAGCATTTT. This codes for CASSRGTGQSPQHF.